A single sample is the source of the 8 T cell receptor beta chains below, sequenced in a study of cytomegalovirus exposure and HLA in healthy donors. Primers included in the PCR were 60 Vbeta and 13 Jbeta primers. Repertoires were generated with immunoSEQ multiplex PCR, while TCRdb's copy carries only in-frame clones and drops some. The sample consists of more than 100,000 clones, more than 70% of them appearing once. Sequenced: PBMCs. The receptors were sampled from a male donor in good health and CMV-seronegative.

The rearrangement joins TRBV6-1 to TRBJ2-1; TRBD1 aligns across 11 bases. The CDR3 is 14 amino acids. J was trimmed by 6 bases and V by 8 bases; bases with no gene match: 6. Germline values: CDR1 MNHNS, CDR2 SASEGT. The CDR3 sequence is CASGGQGAFNEQFF. As DNA, the CDR3 is TGTGCCAGCGGTGGACAGGGGGCGTTCAATGAGCAGTTCTTC.

The gene calls are TRBV27 and TRBJ2-7, with a tentative D call TRBD2 (5 bases). The V gene lost 2 bases and the J gene lost 2 bases, with 10 bases spanning the gap. The CDR3 length is 14 residues. Germline lookup yields CDR1 MNHEY and CDR2 SMNVEV (reference sequence). The CDR3, as DNA: TGTGCCAGCAGTTTAGGGAAGGAGGCCTACGAGCAGTACTTC. Translation: CASSLGKEAYEQYF.

V and J are TRBV2 and TRBJ2-1; D is undetermined. Deletions cut 5 bases from V and 7 bases from J, with 9 bases between. In germline, CDR1 is SNHLY, CDR2 FYNNEI. The CDR3 length is 12 residues. CDR3 DNA: TGTGCCAGCAGTTTAGTGAGTAATGAGCAGTTCTTC. Protein sequence: CASSLVSNEQFF. Full variable domain (rest looked up from reference TRBV2 and TRBJ2-1): EPEVTQTPSHQVTQMGQEVILRCVPISNHLYFYWYRQILGQKVEFLVSFYNNEISEKSEIFDDQFSVERPDGSNFTLKIRSTKLEDSAMYFCASSLVSNEQFFGPGTRLTVL.

The chain is built from TRBV19 and TRBJ2-7; D is unclear. Germline lookup yields CDR1 LNHDA and CDR2 SQIVND (reference sequence). The ends were cut back, 5 bases at V and 0 bases at J, with 8 bases in the middle. The CDR3 covers 13 residues. Here the CDR3 reads CASSSQPSYEQYF. The CDR3 DNA is TGTGCCAGTAGTTCACAACCCTCCTACGAGCAGTACTTC.

This chain uses TRBV6-5 with TRBJ2-7; 7 bases line up with TRBD1. Trimming took 6 bases from V and 7 from J; bases not matched to a gene: 15. The CDR3 is made up of 15 amino acids. The germline V gene encodes CDR1 MNHEY and CDR2 SVGAGI. The CDR3 DNA is TGTGCCAGCAGACCCAAGACAGGGCCAGGTCGGGAGCAGTACTTC. Its translation is CASRPKTGPGREQYF.

The V and J genes are TRBV27 and TRBJ1-3, with 12 bases lining up with TRBD1. The CDR3 loop spans 16 amino acids. Germline CDR1 reads MNHEY; CDR2 reads SMNVEV (reference sequence). The trim removed 5 bases at V and 4 bases at J, leaving 6 bases unmatched. The CDR3 loop reads CASSPKGTGGGNTIYF. Written as DNA, the CDR3 is TGTGCCAGCAGTCCAAAAGGGACAGGGGGCGGAAACACCATATATTTT.

V gene TRBV19 combines with J gene TRBJ2-5; D remains unclear. Looked up from germline, CDR1 is LNHDA and CDR2 is SQIVND (reference sequence). CDR3 length: 15 amino acids. Trimming shortened V by 5 bases and J by 2 bases, and 15 bases separated the two germline ends. Here the CDR3 reads CASSPNQNIQETQYF. The CDR3, as DNA: TGTGCCAGTAGTCCCAATCAGAATATACAAGAGACCCAGTACTTC.

The V gene is TRBV7-9, the J gene TRBJ1-5, with D possibly matching TRBD1 (5 bases). The germline V gene has CDR1 SEHNR and CDR2 FQNEAQ (reference sequence). Trimming removed 0 bases from V and 2 bases from J, with 11 bases in between. The CDR3 covers 16 residues. The CDR3 here is CASSLASDKRNQPQHF. CDR3 in DNA: TGTGCCAGCAGCTTAGCATCGGACAAACGCAATCAGCCCCAGCATTTT.